Below, 10 T cell receptor beta chains from the same sample are listed, as sequenced in a study of PD-L1 blockade in urothelial cancer. Method: immunoSEQ multiplex PCR; TCRdb's copy keeps in-frame clones and lacks some. Among 100,000 to 150,000 clones listed, approximately 84% were seen once. Time point denoted: pretreatment peripheral blood. The sequences come from PBMCs, collected around atezolizumab (anti-PD-L1) treatment. The source of these receptors is a man between 45 and 60 years old with urothelial cancer.

The chain carries TRBV5-1 and TRBJ2-1; 7 bases fit TRBD2. The ends lost 3 bases at V and 5 bases at J; junction bases unmatched: 5. The CDR3 sequence is 14 residues long. The germline V gene encodes CDR1 SGHRS and CDR2 YFSETQ. CDR3 coding DNA: TGCGCCAGCAGCTGGCGGGAGTCGGACAATGAGCAGTTCTTC. Translated, it gives CASSWRESDNEQFF.

This sequence joins TRBV5-5 and TRBJ2-1, with TRBD2 identical over 13 bases. The germline gives CDR1 SGHKS, CDR2 YYEKEE (reference sequence). V lost 5 bases and J lost 4; bases outside the gene matches: 9. This CDR3 contains 17 residues. The CDR3 reads CASRVGTSGTRYNEQFF. DNA of the CDR3: TGTGCCAGCAGGGTCGGGACTAGCGGGACCAGATACAATGAGCAGTTCTTC.

The chain couples TRBV6-1 to TRBJ2-1, with D tentatively TRBD2 (5 bases). The CDR3 runs to 14 residues. Per the germline V gene, CDR1 is MNHNS and CDR2 is SASEGT. V lost 6 bases, J lost 1 base, and 10 bases lay in between. CDR3: CASRRVGSYNEQFF. As DNA, the CDR3 is TGTGCCAGCAGGCGGGTAGGATCCTACAATGAGCAGTTCTTC.

With respect to this clone: Other DNA sequences in this specimen translate into the identical CDR3. The chain couples TRBV5-1 to TRBJ1-5; 8 bases match TRBD1. The V segment lost 5 bases and the J segment 5 bases; nucleotides outside the gene matches: 3. The CDR3 covers 13 residues. Germline CDR1 and CDR2: SGHRS and YFSETQ. This CDR3 is CASSPQGDQPQHF. CDR3 in DNA: TGCGCCAGCAGTCCACAGGGGGATCAGCCCCAGCATTTT. The full variable domain, completed using reference TRBV5-1 and TRBJ1-5, is KAGVTQTPRYLIKTRGQQVTLSCSPISGHRSVSWYQQTPGQGLQFLFEYFSETQRNKGNFPGRFSGRQFSNSRSEMNVSTLELGDSALYLCASSPQGDQPQHFGDGTRLSIL.

As DNA, the CDR3 is TGTGCCAGTAGTATAAACTCCTATGGCTACACCTTC. Its translation: CASSINSYGYTF. The V call is TRBV19, the J call TRBJ1-2, with no clear D. This CDR3 is built from 12 residues. The V and J ends lost 2 bases and 4 bases respectively, with 5 bases between them. Germline CDR1 and CDR2: LNHDA and SQIVND (reference sequence).

The V and J genes are TRBV19 and TRBJ2-1, with 9 bases that match TRBD2. The CDR3 contains 18 residues. The V gene's germline CDR1 is LNHDA and CDR2 SQIVND (reference sequence). Trimming removed 4 bases from V and 5 bases from J; junction bases left unmatched: 15. The CDR3, as DNA: TGTGCCAGTAGTACGACTAGCGGACTTCTCGGAGGGAACAATGAGCAGTTCTTC. It codes for CASSTTSGLLGGNNEQFF.

In this sample, this clone turned up a few times. The V and J genes are TRBV5-4 and TRBJ2-3; D gene ambiguous. Germline CDR1 is SGHNT and CDR2 is YYREEE (reference sequence). The CDR3 length is 15 residues. Trimming took 3 bases from V and 2 from J, leaving 13 bases between them. CDR3 sequence: CASSSGSRTTDTQYF. CDR3 coding DNA: TGTGCCAGCAGCTCGGGTAGCCGAACCACAGATACGCAGTATTTT. The whole variable domain, remainder taken from reference TRBV5-4 and TRBJ2-3, is ETGVTQSPTHLIKTRGQQVTLRCSSQSGHNTVSWYQQALGQGPQFIFQYYREEENGRGNFPPRFSGLQFPNYSSELNVNALELDDSALYLCASSSGSRTTDTQYFGPGTRLTVL.

This clone was detected only once. Relative to the germline gene, one junction end is altered; a read error may explain this. The CDR3 nucleotides are TGTGCTAGCAGCTTAGCGTCTAACAGCCAAGAGACCCAGTACTTC. Protein: CASSLASNSQETQYF. This chain connects TRBV7-7 to TRBJ2-5, with a tentative D call TRBD2 (5 bases). The germline CDR1 and CDR2 sequences are SSHAT and FNYEAQ (reference sequence). CDR3 length: 15 residues.

The chain joins TRBV5-5 to TRBJ2-5, with 13 bases that match TRBD2. The CDR3 has 15 amino acids. Germline assignment: CDR1 SGHKS and CDR2 YYEKEE (reference sequence). Trimming took 3 bases from V and 5 from J; bases not matched to a gene: 4. This CDR3 reads CASSSLAGGPETQYF. DNA of the CDR3: TGTGCCAGCAGCTCACTAGCGGGAGGGCCGGAGACCCAGTACTTC.

This sequence joins TRBV2 and TRBJ2-3; D is unclear. This CDR3 region has 12 residues. The germline V and J ends were trimmed by 8 bases and 7 bases, with 13 bases remaining between them. The germline gives CDR1 SNHLY, CDR2 FYNNEI. CDR3 nucleotides: TGTGCCAGCTCGGGTAACACTAATACGCAGTATTTT. This translates into CASSGNTNTQYF.